The clone carrying this T cell receptor beta chain was seen a few times. Antigen: not known. TCRdb re-called the RT-PCR reads through MiXCR, storing one row per CDR3 protein. Of 650,000 to 700,000 distinct CDR3 sequences in the sample, around a sixth were seen once. The sample originates from a study of response to subunit inactivated influenza vaccine. Points from the study as a whole: A suggestion made by the authors is that each seasonal influenza vaccination recruits few new T cells.

This CDR3 spans 13 amino acids. Germline CDR1 is SEHNR and CDR2 is FQNEAQ (reference sequence). V was cut by 5 bases and J by 5 bases, with 9 bases left in between. The clonotype comes from a man in his forties or fifties who received an inactivated influenza vaccine. Source: PBMCs from blood, taken approximately 12 days after vaccination. The V gene is TRBV7-9, the J gene TRBJ1-4; D is ambiguous. The CDR3: CASSPGRNEKLFF. Here the CDR3 DNA reads TGTGCCAGCAGCCCCGGACGGAATGAAAAACTGTTTTTT.